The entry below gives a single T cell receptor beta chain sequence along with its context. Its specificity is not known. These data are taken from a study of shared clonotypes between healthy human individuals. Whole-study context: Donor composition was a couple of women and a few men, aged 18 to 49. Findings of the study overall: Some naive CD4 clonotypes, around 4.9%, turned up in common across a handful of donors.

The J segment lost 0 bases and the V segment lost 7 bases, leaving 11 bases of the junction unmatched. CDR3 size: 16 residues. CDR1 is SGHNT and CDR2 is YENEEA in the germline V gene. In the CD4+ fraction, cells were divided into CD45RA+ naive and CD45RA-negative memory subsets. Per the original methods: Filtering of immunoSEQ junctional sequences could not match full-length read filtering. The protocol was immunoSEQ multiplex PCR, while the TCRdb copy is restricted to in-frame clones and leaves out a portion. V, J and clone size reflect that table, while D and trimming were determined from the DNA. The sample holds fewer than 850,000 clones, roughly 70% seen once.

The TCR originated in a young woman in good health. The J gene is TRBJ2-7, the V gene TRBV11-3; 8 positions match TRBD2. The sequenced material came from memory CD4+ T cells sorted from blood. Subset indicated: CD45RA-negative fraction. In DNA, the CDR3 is TGTGCCAGCATCCCACGGGGACTAGGAAACTCCTACGAGCAGTACTTC. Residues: CASIPRGLGNSYEQYF.